This T cell receptor beta chain derives from a study of blood T cells in healthy people across ages. Details on this clonotype: At one end, the junction sequence differs from germline, possibly due to a read error.

Germline values: CDR1 SQVTM, CDR2 ANQGSEA. There are 15 residues in the CDR3. Using a J-beta primer mix together with a sample-barcoded 5' primer, a second PCR was run for about 7 to 12 cycles. A single record per CDR3 protein comes from TCRdb applying MiXCR to the 5' RACE reads. This table holds 2 million or so distinct CDR3 sequences, less than 50% found once. This sequence originates from a middle-aged woman in good health. The sequenced sample was blood. The V and J genes are TRBV29-1 and TRBJ2-7; no firm D call. The CDR3 DNA reads TGCAGCGTTGGACTGCGACCATCGTTAACAAATGAGCGGTACTTC. It specifies CSVGLRPSLTNERYF.